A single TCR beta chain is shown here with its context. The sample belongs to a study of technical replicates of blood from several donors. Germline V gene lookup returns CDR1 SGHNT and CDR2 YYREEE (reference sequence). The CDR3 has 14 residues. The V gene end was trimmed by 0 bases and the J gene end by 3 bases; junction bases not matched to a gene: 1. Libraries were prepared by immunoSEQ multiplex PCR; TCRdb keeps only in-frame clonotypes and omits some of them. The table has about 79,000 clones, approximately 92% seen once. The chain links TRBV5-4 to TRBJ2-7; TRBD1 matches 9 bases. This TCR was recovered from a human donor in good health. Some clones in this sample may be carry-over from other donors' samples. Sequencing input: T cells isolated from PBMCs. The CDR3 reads CASSLAGQGYEQYF. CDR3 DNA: TGTGCCAGCAGCTTGGCGGGACAGGGCTACGAGCAGTACTTC.